Listed here are 25 T cell receptor beta chains from one sample, sequenced in a study of blood T cell repertoires in COVID-19. Some clones are missing from TCRdb's copy, which holds only in-frame ones; the method was immunoSEQ multiplex PCR. The table includes some 110,000 clones, 60% to 85% detected once. Input material: peripheral blood. Receptors were obtained from a man older than 75 with COVID-19, enrolled during active disease.

The chain couples TRBV4-3 to TRBJ2-5; 7 bases are a match to TRBD2. The CDR3 length is 12 residues. Looked up from germline, CDR1 is LGHNA and CDR2 is YSLEER. Trimming removed 0 bases from V and 9 bases from J; junction bases left unmatched: 1. The CDR3 reads CASSQDGRAQYF. For the CDR3, the DNA is TGCGCCAGCAGCCAAGATGGGAGGGCCCAGTACTTC.

V usage is TRBV10-2 and J usage is TRBJ1-1, with no clear D. This CDR3 contains 13 residues. The ends were cut back, 4 bases at V and 0 bases at J, with 6 bases in the middle. CDR1 is WSHSY and CDR2 is SAAADI in the germline V gene. The CDR3 DNA sequence: TGCGCCAGCAGTGTTGCGGTGAACACTGAAGCTTTCTTT. Amino acids: CASSVAVNTEAFF.

The rearrangement uses TRBV30 and TRBJ2-2; D is ambiguous. The CDR3 is made up of 13 amino acids. V was cut by 0 bases and J by 6 bases, with 8 bases left in between. CDR1 GTSNPN and CDR2 SVGIG come from the germline V gene (reference sequence). Written as DNA, the CDR3 is TGTGCCTGGAGTGTACTGGTCCCCGGGGAGCTGTTTTTT. Encoded protein: CAWSVLVPGELFF.

This clone was recorded only once. The rearrangement uses TRBV27 and TRBJ1-2, with a tentative D call TRBD1 (5 bases). With 6 bases removed from V and 4 bases from J, the gap between germline ends came to 15 bases. CDR1 MNHEY and CDR2 SMNVEV come from the germline V gene (reference sequence). The CDR3 is 14 amino acids. The CDR3 DNA sequence: TGTGCCAGCAGCATCGGGGGGTGGCCCTATGGCTACACCTTC. Residues: CASSIGGWPYGYTF.

This chain connects TRBV28 to TRBJ2-5; 8 nucleotides agree with TRBD2. Trimming removed 4 bases from V and 0 bases from J; junction bases left unmatched: 10. This CDR3 has 17 amino acids. The germline V gene has CDR1 MDHEN and CDR2 SYDVKM. The CDR3 sequence: CASSSGASGPYQETQYF. DNA of the CDR3: TGTGCCAGCAGTTCAGGGGCTAGCGGGCCGTACCAAGAGACCCAGTACTTC.

This sequence joins TRBV29-1 and TRBJ2-3, with D possibly matching TRBD2 (6 bases). The CDR3 is 15 residues long. V shed 3 bases and J shed 0 bases, with 13 bases lying between them. The germline V gene has CDR1 SQVTM and CDR2 ANQGSEA. CDR3 loop: CSVDGGSGSTDTQYF. Here the CDR3 DNA reads TGCAGCGTTGACGGGGGTAGCGGTAGCACAGATACGCAGTATTTT.

The chain carries TRBV6-6 and TRBJ2-1; 9 bases are shared with TRBD1. V lost 6 bases and J lost 8; bases outside the gene matches: 8. Germline V lookup: CDR1 MNHNY, CDR2 SVGAGI (reference sequence). This CDR3 contains 14 residues. In nucleotides, the CDR3 is TGTGCCAGCAGGCGACAGGGGGAAGGGGATGAGCAGTTCTTC. This codes for CASRRQGEGDEQFF.

V usage is TRBV28 and J usage is TRBJ1-4, with D possibly TRBD1 on 6 matching bases. The CDR3 sequence is 16 residues long. V lost 3 bases and J lost 4, with 15 bases in between. Germline CDR1 MDHEN, CDR2 SYDVKM. The CDR3 loop reads CASSLDSRQINEKLFF. The CDR3 DNA follows: TGTGCCAGCAGTTTGGACAGCCGCCAAATTAATGAAAAACTGTTTTTT. Using reference TRBV28 and TRBJ1-4 for the parts outside the CDR3, the full variable domain is DVKVTQSSRYLVKRTGEKVFLECVQDMDHENMFWYRQDPGLGLRLIYFSYDVKMKEKGDIPEGYSVSREKKERFSLILESASTNQTSMYLCASSLDSRQINEKLFFGSGTQLSVL.

The chain combines TRBV7-2 with TRBJ2-7; no firm D call. Germline loops: CDR1 SGHTA, CDR2 FQGNSA. The CDR3 is made up of 15 amino acids. Between the trimmed V and J ends, which lost 5 bases and 2 bases, there was a span of 16 bases. For the CDR3, the DNA is TGTGCCAGCAGCCCCGCCTGGGCAAAAACCTACGAGCAGTACTTC. Protein: CASSPAWAKTYEQYF.

This clone has a single count. The chain links TRBV7-2 to TRBJ1-5; no clear D gene. The germline V gene encodes CDR1 SGHTA and CDR2 FQGNSA. The CDR3 is 15 residues long. Trimming cost V 1 base and J 1 base, with 8 bases left between them. CDR3 residues: CASSLGSRSNQPQHF. CDR3 DNA: TGTGCCAGCAGCTTAGGTTCGCGGAGCAATCAGCCCCAGCATTTT.

V gene TRBV29-1 combines with J gene TRBJ2-4; 8 bases fit TRBD1. The germline V gene has CDR1 SQVTM and CDR2 ANQGSEA. Trimming cost V 3 bases and J 1 base; bases outside gene matches: 2. The CDR3 has 14 amino acids. The CDR3 DNA reads as TGCAGCGTTGAGGACAGGGTTGCCAAAAACATTCAGTACTTC. Its protein product is CSVEDRVAKNIQYF.

The gene calls are TRBV7-8 and TRBJ1-6, with 9 positions matching TRBD1. Per the germline V gene, CDR1 is SGHVS and CDR2 is FQNEAQ. The CDR3 loop spans 16 amino acids. The J segment lost 10 bases and the V segment lost 5 bases, leaving 12 bases of the junction unmatched. This CDR3 reads CASSNPRDRVRSPLHF. The CDR3, as DNA: TGTGCCAGCAGCAACCCCCGGGACAGGGTTAGGTCACCCCTCCACTTT.

This clone was observed a handful of times. Other DNA sequences in this specimen translate into the identical CDR3. J is TRBJ1-1 and V is TRBV5-1; 9 nucleotides align to TRBD1. CDR1 is SGHRS and CDR2 is YFSETQ in the germline V gene. This CDR3 spans 14 amino acids. With 3 bases clipped from V and 1 base from J, the junction kept 1 base outside the gene matches. The CDR3 loop is CASSSGQGNTEAFF. DNA of the CDR3: TGCGCCAGCAGCTCGGGACAGGGGAACACTGAAGCTTTCTTT. Supplemented by reference TRBV5-1 and TRBJ1-1, the full variable domain reads KAGVTQTPRYLIKTRGQQVTLSCSPISGHRSVSWYQQTPGQGLQFLFEYFSETQRNKGNFPGRFSGRQFSNSRSEMNVSTLELGDSALYLCASSSGQGNTEAFFGQGTRLTVV.

The sample holds one count of this clone. The chain joins TRBV5-1 to TRBJ2-7, with 14 nucleotides matching TRBD2. Trimming at V came to 4 bases and at J to 6 bases, leaving 3 bases not matched to a gene. Germline V gives CDR1 SGHRS, CDR2 YFSETQ. The length of the CDR3 is 14 residues. The CDR3 loop is CASSGLAGGREQYF. CDR3 nucleotide sequence: TGCGCCAGCAGCGGACTAGCGGGAGGTCGCGAGCAGTACTTC.

This clone came up once. This chain links TRBV2 with TRBJ1-1; D is undetermined. Germline V gives CDR1 SNHLY, CDR2 FYNNEI. The CDR3 contains 12 residues. V lost 4 bases to trimming and J lost 8 bases, with 11 bases between them. CDR3 in DNA: TGTGCCAGCAGTGTCTCTACAGCCGAAGCTTTCTTT. Encoded protein: CASSVSTAEAFF. Based on the CDR3 plus reference TRBV2 and TRBJ1-1, the full variable domain is EPEVTQTPSHQVTQMGQEVILRCVPISNHLYFYWYRQILGQKVEFLVSFYNNEISEKSEIFDDQFSVERPDGSNFTLKIRSTKLEDSAMYFCASSVSTAEAFFGQGTRLTVV.

The chain has TRBV6-5 and TRBJ2-7; 7 nucleotides line up with TRBD1. Looked up from germline, CDR1 is MNHEY and CDR2 is SVGAGI. J was trimmed by 6 bases and V by 3 bases; bases with no gene match: 11. The CDR3 runs to 15 residues. The CDR3 region is CASSYDRATLREQYF. CDR3 bases: TGTGCCAGCAGTTATGACAGGGCCACCTTACGCGAGCAGTACTTC.

The chain combines TRBV28 with TRBJ1-2; 7 nucleotides agree with TRBD1. This CDR3 contains 15 residues. Germline assignment: CDR1 MDHEN and CDR2 SYDVKM. V was pared by 6 bases and J by 6 bases, with 13 bases of the junction left unmatched. In DNA form, the CDR3 reads TGTGCCAGCAGCCCGGGAGACAGGGTATTCGATGGCTACACCTTC. Encoded protein: CASSPGDRVFDGYTF.

The chain recombines TRBV5-1 with TRBJ1-2; D is unclear. The germline V gene encodes CDR1 SGHRS and CDR2 YFSETQ. The CDR3 length is 14 residues. Trimming removed 0 bases at V and 6 bases at J, with 12 bases between. CDR3 nucleotides: TGCGCCAGCAGCTTGGGACCAGGATTGGATGGCTACACCTTC. Its protein is CASSLGPGLDGYTF. Based on the CDR3 plus reference TRBV5-1 and TRBJ1-2, the full variable domain is KAGVTQTPRYLIKTRGQQVTLSCSPISGHRSVSWYQQTPGQGLQFLFEYFSETQRNKGNFPGRFSGRQFSNSRSEMNVSTLELGDSALYLCASSLGPGLDGYTFGSGTRLTVV.

This rearrangement joins TRBV5-1 to TRBJ2-1, with TRBD2 matching 10 bases. Trimming at V came to 0 bases and at J to 5 bases, leaving 5 bases not matched to a gene. Germline assignment: CDR1 SGHRS and CDR2 YFSETQ. The CDR3 totals 16 residues. The CDR3 protein is CASSLGPSGGDNEQFF. CDR3 DNA sequence: TGCGCCAGCAGCTTGGGTCCTAGCGGGGGAGACAATGAGCAGTTCTTC.

The V call is TRBV6-6, the J call TRBJ2-7, with 7 bases aligning to TRBD1. Unmatched junction bases numbered 7, after V lost 6 bases and J lost 5 bases. Germline V lookup: CDR1 MNHNY, CDR2 SVGAGI (reference sequence). This CDR3 is built from 13 residues. Written as DNA, the CDR3 is TGTGCCAGCAGGCGGACAGGTGAACACGAGCAGTACTTC. As protein: CASRRTGEHEQYF.

This clone appeared a few times. The V gene is TRBV5-4, the J gene TRBJ2-2, with D possibly TRBD1 on 5 matching bases. Trimming pared 0 bases from V and 8 bases from J, leaving 11 bases between. There are 14 residues in the CDR3. Germline lookup yields CDR1 SGHNT and CDR2 YYREEE (reference sequence). CDR3 loop: CASSLDGPGGELFF. Here the CDR3 DNA reads TGTGCCAGCAGCTTGGATGGCCCAGGGGGGGAGCTGTTTTTT.

The chain has TRBV9 and TRBJ2-3, with a weak D call TRBD1 (6 bases). V was clipped by 0 bases and J by 3 bases, with 11 bases between them. The germline gives CDR1 SGDLS, CDR2 YYNGEE. CDR3 length equals 15 residues. Here the CDR3 reads CASSVAQGKTDTQYF. DNA for the CDR3: TGTGCCAGCAGCGTAGCACAGGGCAAGACAGATACGCAGTATTTT.

The CDR3 reads CASSVGGSGSRGQYF. CDR3 coding DNA: TGTGCCAGCAGCGTAGGGGGAAGCGGGAGCAGGGGGCAGTACTTC. V gene TRBV9 combines with J gene TRBJ2-7; 8 bases agree with TRBD2. The trim removed 0 bases at V and 9 bases at J, leaving 11 bases unmatched. CDR1 and CDR2 (germline): SGDLS, YYNGEE. The CDR3 sequence is 15 residues long. Supplemented by reference TRBV9 and TRBJ2-7, the full variable domain reads DSGVTQTPKHLITATGQRVTLRCSPRSGDLSVYWYQQSLDQGLQFLIQYYNGEERAKGNILERFSAQQFPDLHSELNLSSLELGDSALYFCASSVGGSGSRGQYFGPGTRLTVT.

The chain is built from TRBV23-1 and TRBJ1-6, with D possibly being TRBD1 (6 bases). TRBV23-1 is known as an ORF, though its function is uncertain. There are 16 residues in the CDR3. The V and J ends lost 2 bases and 3 bases respectively, with 11 bases between them. The CDR3 sequence is CASSQIQGHYNSPLHF. The CDR3 nucleotides are TGCGCCAGCAGTCAAATTCAGGGACACTATAATTCACCCCTCCACTTT.

V and J are TRBV27 and TRBJ2-7; 10 nucleotides align to TRBD2. This CDR3 is built from 15 residues. Germline V CDR1 and CDR2: MNHEY, SMNVEV (reference sequence). The junction had 9 bases not matched to a gene; V was cut back by 8 bases and J by 2 bases. Here the CDR3 reads CASGVRAGGAYEQYF. In nucleotides, the CDR3 is TGTGCCAGCGGGGTTCGAGCGGGAGGGGCCTACGAGCAGTACTTC.